The TCR beta chain described here comes from a study of cytomegalovirus exposure and HLA in healthy donors. The PCR was carried out with 60 Vbeta primers and 13 Jbeta primers. Repertoires were generated with immunoSEQ multiplex PCR, while TCRdb's copy carries only in-frame clones and drops some. This sample's table reports 140,000 or so clones. A word on this clone: An end of the junction differs from the germline gene, which may be a read error.

Germline V lookup: CDR1 MNHEY, CDR2 SVGAGI. The length of the CDR3 is 15 residues. This TCR was sampled from a male donor in good health and CMV-seronegative. V is TRBV6-5 and J is TRBJ2-2, with 9 bases that match TRBD1. Sequencing used PBMCs. The CDR3 protein is CASSGQGRSTRELFF. CDR3 sequence (DNA): TGTGCCAGCAGCGGACAGGGGAGGAGCACCCGGGAGCTGTTTTTT.